These T cell receptor beta chains were read from a single sample in a study of glioma-infiltrating T cells. TCRdb used MiXCR to reprocess the multiplex PCR reads, holding one entry per CDR3 protein. This table holds under 200,000 distinct CDR3 sequences, about 32% found once. The sample taken for sequencing was glioma tissue, nonneoplastic brain tissue, or PBMCs (not recorded which). These receptors were obtained from a human donor with low-grade glioma or glioblastoma, undergoing nonglioma brain surgery, or in good health (not recorded which). CDR3s include the opening cysteine and the closing phenylalanine or tryptophan. The order of the fields is V gene, D gene, clone size, J gene, CDR3 protein, CDR3 DNA. D genes are given only for firm matches. Expanded clones get a size class; other rows say once, few or many, or leave the size out.

>TRBV28|NA|many|TRBJ2-1
CASSLQVSGHEQFF
TGTGCCAGCAGTTTACAAGTATCCGGCCATGAGCAGTTCTTC
>TRBV28|NA|NA|TRBJ2-5
CASIDMDQETQYF
TGTGCCAGCATTGATATGGACCAAGAGACCCAGTACTTC
>TRBV5-5|NA|NA|TRBJ2-1
CASGFEGFLYNEQFF
TGTGCCAGCGGCTTCGAGGGGTTTCTCTACAATGAGCAGTTCTTC
>TRBV6-2/TRBV6-3|NA|many|TRBJ2-3
CASSPLREASTDTQYF
TGTGCCAGCAGTCCCTTACGGGAAGCTAGCACAGATACGCAGTATTTT
>TRBV3-1|NA|few|TRBJ2-2
CASSPRDRNTGELFF
TGTGCCAGCAGCCCCCGAGACAGGAACACCGGGGAGCTGTTTTTT
>TRBV20-1|NA|many|TRBJ1-3
CSARDADGSSGNTIYF
TGCAGTGCTAGAGACGCGGACGGCAGCTCTGGAAACACCATATATTTT
>TRBV6-4|NA|NA|TRBJ2-1
CASSDGGGPYNEQFF
TGTGCCAGCAGTGACGGGGGGGGCCCCTACAATGAGCAGTTCTTC
>TRBV10-3|NA|NA|TRBJ2-3
CAISERQGSGTDTQYF
TGTGCCATCAGTGAGCGGCAGGGTTCCGGCACAGATACGCAGTATTTT
>TRBV2|TRBD2|NA|TRBJ2-1
CASRAAGVYNEQFF
TGTGCCAGCAGAGCAGCGGGAGTCTACAATGAGCAGTTCTTC
>TRBV7-9|TRBD2|once|TRBJ2-1
CASSHRSGSSGFSYNEQFF
TGTGCCAGCAGCCACAGAAGCGGCTCTAGCGGCTTCTCCTACAATGAGCAGTTCTTC
>TRBV6-2/TRBV6-3|NA|NA|TRBJ2-2
CASSPLRDSRPGELFF
TGTGCCAGCAGTCCTCTCCGGGACTCCCGACCCGGGGAGCTGTTTTTT
>TRBV5-6|TRBD1|many|TRBJ1-1
CASSAGQGTTEAFF
TGTGCCAGCAGCGCGGGACAGGGGACGACTGAAGCTTTCTTT
>TRBV20-1|NA|many|TRBJ2-7
CSARDTLSYEQYF
TGCAGTGCTAGAGATACTCTTTCCTACGAGCAGTACTTC
>TRBV5-4|NA|NA|TRBJ2-3
CASTAQGGLGTDTQYF
TGTGCCAGCACCGCCCAGGGAGGACTTGGCACAGATACGCAGTATTTT
>TRBV24-1|TRBD1|many|TRBJ1-2
CATSHEEGADYGYTF
TGTGCCACCAGCCATGAGGAGGGGGCCGACTATGGCTACACCTTC
>TRBV7-9|TRBD1|many|TRBJ1-2
CASSLAGGTNYGYTF
TGTGCCAGCAGCTTAGCAGGGGGCACTAACTATGGCTACACCTTC
>TRBV10-3|TRBD2|few|TRBJ2-7
CAIRRTSGSRDEQYF
TGTGCCATCAGGAGGACTAGCGGGAGTAGGGACGAGCAGTACTTC
>TRBV7-2|TRBD2|NA|TRBJ2-7
CASSPSRTSGSGEQYF
TGTGCCAGCAGCCCAAGCCGGACTAGCGGGAGTGGCGAGCAGTACTTC
>TRBV7-8|TRBD2|many|TRBJ2-4
CASSRRDYIAKNIQYF
TGTGCCAGCAGCCGAAGGGACTATATAGCCAAAAACATTCAGTACTTC
>TRBV12-3/TRBV12-4|NA|few|TRBJ1-2
CASTKSLSAVVNYGYTF
TGTGCCAGCACCAAGAGTCTCTCAGCGGTTGTTAACTATGGCTACACCTTC
>TRBV6-2/TRBV6-3|TRBD2|NA|TRBJ2-1
CASSPIAGGVDEQFF
TGTGCCAGCAGTCCCATAGCGGGAGGGGTGGATGAGCAGTTCTTC
>TRBV5-1|NA|NA|TRBJ2-7
CASSLDPGCYEQYF
TGCGCCAGCAGCTTGGATCCGGGATGCTACGAGCAGTACTTC
>TRBV9|TRBD1|few|TRBJ1-2
CASSRDSLPNYGYTF
TGTGCCAGCAGCCGGGACAGTCTCCCGAACTATGGCTACACCTTC
>TRBV10-3|NA|few|TRBJ1-5
CAISESGANQPQHF
TGTGCCATCAGTGAGTCGGGTGCCAATCAGCCCCAGCATTTT
>TRBV6-1|NA|many|TRBJ2-3
CASRPDSGDTQYF
TGTGCCAGCAGACCTGACTCCGGGGATACGCAGTATTTT
>TRBV18|TRBD2|many|TRBJ2-7
CASSGLAGDYEQYF
TGTGCCAGCTCCGGACTAGCGGGAGACTACGAGCAGTACTTC
>TRBV7-2|NA|many|TRBJ2-3
CASVPGASSSTDTQYF
TGTGCCAGCGTCCCCGGGGCATCATCTAGCACAGATACGCAGTATTTT
>TRBV7-2|NA|many|TRBJ2-1
CASSLASEQFF
TGTGCCAGCAGCTTAGCGAGTGAGCAGTTCTTC
>TRBV11-2|NA|NA|TRBJ2-2
CASRTGMFRGDTGELFF
TGCGCCAGCAGAACTGGGATGTTCAGGGGTGACACCGGGGAGCTGTTTTTT
>TRBV18|NA|many|TRBJ2-5
CASSPGGGETQYF
TGTGCCAGCAGCCCAGGCGGAGGGGAGACCCAGTACTTC
>TRBV19|NA|few|TRBJ1-5
CASSIEDGPNQPQHF
TGTGCCAGTAGTATAGAGGACGGGCCTAATCAGCCCCAGCATTTT
>TRBV5-1|TRBD2|NA|TRBJ2-3
CASSPWGGTSVDTQYF
TGCGCCAGCAGCCCCTGGGGGGGGACTAGCGTAGATACGCAGTATTTT
>TRBV9|NA|NA|TRBJ2-1
CASSVGQTNEQFF
TGTGCCAGCAGCGTTGGACAGACCAATGAGCAGTTCTTC
>TRBV7-3|NA|NA|TRBJ1-1
CASSRSATGNTEAFF
TGTGCCAGCAGCCGAAGTGCCACAGGGAACACTGAAGCTTTCTTT
>TRBV12-3/TRBV12-4|NA|few|TRBJ2-3
CASSSGSGADTQYF
TGTGCCAGCAGTTCCGGGTCCGGAGCAGATACGCAGTATTTT
>TRBV19|TRBD1|NA|TRBJ1-2
CATSPGTGPYGYTF
TGTGCCACTTCGCCCGGGACAGGGCCCTATGGCTACACCTTC
>TRBV4-2|TRBD2|many|TRBJ2-7
CASSQEGGYEQYF
TGTGCCAGCAGCCAAGAGGGAGGGTACGAGCAGTACTTC
>TRBV11-2|TRBD1|many|TRBJ1-1
CASSFPTGQGANGNTEAFF
TGTGCCAGCAGCTTTCCTACGGGACAGGGGGCGAATGGGAACACTGAAGCTTTCTTT
>TRBV18|NA|many|TRBJ2-2
CASSPINTGELFF
TGTGCCAGCTCACCGATTAACACCGGGGAGCTGTTTTTT
>TRBV19|TRBD1|few|TRBJ1-2
CASKGTGANYGYTF
TGTGCCAGTAAAGGGACAGGGGCTAACTATGGCTACACCTTC
>TRBV28|TRBD2|NA|TRBJ2-1
CASSLRREALKYPYYNEQFF
TGTGCCAGCAGCCTACGGCGGGAGGCCTTAAAGTACCCCTACTACAATGAGCAGTTCTTC
>TRBV25-1|TRBD2|NA|TRBJ2-1
CASSDRLASGTSGSYNEQFF
TGTGCCAGCAGTGACCGCCTCGCGTCCGGGACTAGCGGGAGTTACAATGAGCAGTTCTTC
>TRBV20-1|NA|many|TRBJ1-1
CSARQDWNTEAFF
TGCAGTGCCAGACAGGATTGGAACACTGAAGCTTTCTTT
>TRBV19|NA|few|TRBJ2-3
CASSTVPITDTQYF
TGTGCCAGTAGTACTGTACCGATCACAGATACGCAGTATTTT
>TRBV7-9|NA|many|TRBJ2-3
CASSSKAVTDTQYF
TGTGCCAGCAGCTCCAAAGCGGTCACAGATACGCAGTATTTT
>TRBV27|NA|many|TRBJ2-1
CASSGARSNEQFF
TGTGCCAGCTCGGGAGCCAGGTCCAATGAGCAGTTCTTC
>TRBV4-1|TRBD1|NA|TRBJ2-1
CASSQDRDRGPYNEQFF
TGCGCCAGCAGCCAAGATAGGGACAGGGGCCCCTACAATGAGCAGTTCTTC
>TRBV2|TRBD1|many|TRBJ1-2
CASSPNRDRGSYGYTF
TGTGCCAGCAGTCCAAACCGGGACAGGGGCAGCTATGGCTACACCTTC
>TRBV4-1|NA|NA|TRBJ2-3
CSSSQDLGATSTDTQYF
TGCTCCAGCAGCCAAGACCTCGGGGCCACTAGCACAGATACGCAGTATTTT
>TRBV20-1|NA|few|TRBJ2-5
CSARVRGRETQHF
TGCAGTGCTAGAGTACGTGGAAGAGAGACCCAGCACTTC
>TRBV20-1|NA|many|TRBJ1-1
CSARVAGIGTEAFF
TGCAGTGCTAGGGTGGCGGGAATTGGCACTGAAGCTTTCTTT
>TRBV24-1|TRBD2|many|TRBJ2-1
CATGLAAYNEQFF
TGTGCCACCGGGCTAGCGGCGTACAATGAGCAGTTCTTC
>TRBV6-1|NA|many|TRBJ2-7
CASSRSQGGEQYF
TGTGCCAGCAGTCGCTCTCAGGGGGGCGAGCAGTACTTC
>TRBV7-9|NA|NA|TRBJ2-4
CASSLDPGINIQYF
TGTGCCAGCAGCTTAGATCCGGGAATCAACATTCAGTACTTC
>TRBV27|NA|NA|TRBJ2-7
CASSYHRGYEKYF
TGTGCCAGCAGTTACCACAGAGGGTACGAGAAGTACTTC